This T cell receptor (beta chain) was recorded in a study of T cell responses to AZD1222 COVID-19 vaccine. The V gene's germline CDR1 is SGHRS and CDR2 YFSETQ. The CDR3 is made up of 15 amino acids. V was pared by 4 bases and J by 5 bases, with 15 bases between. Assay used: immunoSEQ multiplex PCR; TCRdb lists only in-frame clones, some missing. The table includes roughly 150,000 clones, about 83% detected once. This receptor was taken from an adult who received the AZD1222 COVID-19 vaccine. This sequence joins TRBV5-1 and TRBJ2-2; D is possibly TRBD1 (6 bases). The material sequenced was peripheral blood, taken 28 days after the second AZD1222 dose. The CDR3: CASSPGHSETGELFF. Written as DNA, the CDR3 is TGCGCCAGCAGCCCGGGACATTCTGAGACCGGGGAGCTGTTTTTT.